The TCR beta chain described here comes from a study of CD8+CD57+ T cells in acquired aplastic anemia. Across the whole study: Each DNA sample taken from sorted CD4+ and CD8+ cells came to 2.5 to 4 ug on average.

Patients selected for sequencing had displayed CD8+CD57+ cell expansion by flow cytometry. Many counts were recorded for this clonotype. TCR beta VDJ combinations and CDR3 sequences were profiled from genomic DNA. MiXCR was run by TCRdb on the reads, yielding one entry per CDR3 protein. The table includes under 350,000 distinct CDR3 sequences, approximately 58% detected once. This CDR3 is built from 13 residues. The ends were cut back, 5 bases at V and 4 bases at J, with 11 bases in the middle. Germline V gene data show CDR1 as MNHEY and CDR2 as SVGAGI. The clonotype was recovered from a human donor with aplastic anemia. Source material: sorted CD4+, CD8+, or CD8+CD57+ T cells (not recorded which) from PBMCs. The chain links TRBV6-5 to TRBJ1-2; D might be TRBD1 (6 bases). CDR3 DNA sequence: TGTGCCAGCAGTAAACAGGGTGCCTATGGCTACACCTTC. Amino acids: CASSKQGAYGYTF.